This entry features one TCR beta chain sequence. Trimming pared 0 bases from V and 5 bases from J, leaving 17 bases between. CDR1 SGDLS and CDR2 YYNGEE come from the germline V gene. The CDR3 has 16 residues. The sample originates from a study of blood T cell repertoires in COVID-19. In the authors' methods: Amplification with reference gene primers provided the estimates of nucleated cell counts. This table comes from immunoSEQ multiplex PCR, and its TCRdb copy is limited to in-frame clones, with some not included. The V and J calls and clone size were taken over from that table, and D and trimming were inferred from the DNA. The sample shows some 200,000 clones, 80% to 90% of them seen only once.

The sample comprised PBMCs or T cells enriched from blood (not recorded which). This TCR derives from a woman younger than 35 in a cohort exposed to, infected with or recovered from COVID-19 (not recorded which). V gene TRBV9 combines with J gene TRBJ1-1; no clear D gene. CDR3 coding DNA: TGTGCCAGCAGCGTAGAAGGTGCAGGATCGGGAACTGAAGCTTTCTTT. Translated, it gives CASSVEGAGSGTEAFF.